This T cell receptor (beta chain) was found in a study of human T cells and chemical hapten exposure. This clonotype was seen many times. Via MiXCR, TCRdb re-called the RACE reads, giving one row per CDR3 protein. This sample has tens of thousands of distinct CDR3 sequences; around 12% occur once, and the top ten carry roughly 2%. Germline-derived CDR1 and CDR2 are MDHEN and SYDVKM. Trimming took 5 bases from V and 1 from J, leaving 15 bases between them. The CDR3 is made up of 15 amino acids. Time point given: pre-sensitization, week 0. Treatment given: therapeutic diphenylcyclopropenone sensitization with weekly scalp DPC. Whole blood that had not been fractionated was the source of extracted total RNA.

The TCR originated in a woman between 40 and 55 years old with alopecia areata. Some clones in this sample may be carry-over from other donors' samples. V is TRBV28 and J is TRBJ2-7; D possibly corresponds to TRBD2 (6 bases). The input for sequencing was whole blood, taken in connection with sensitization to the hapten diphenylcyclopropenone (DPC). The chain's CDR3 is CASSLYSGMSYEQYF. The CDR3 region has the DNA TGTGCCAGCAGTCTCTATAGCGGTATGTCCTACGAGCAGTACTTC.